This passage covers 15 T cell receptor beta chains from one sample sequenced in a study of response to subunit inactivated influenza vaccine. From the RT-PCR reads, TCRdb called clonotypes with MiXCR, one entry per CDR3 protein. In the table there are 300,000 to 350,000 distinct CDR3 sequences, over 20% of which are singletons. This specimen consisted of PBMCs from blood, obtained about 19 months after vaccination. Source of these receptors: a man between 50 and 69 years old who received an inactivated influenza vaccine.

The genes are TRBV7-9 and TRBJ1-1; 7 bases agree with TRBD1. CDR3 length equals 15 residues. V was clipped by 5 bases and J by 8 bases; unmatched bases: 14. The germline V gene encodes CDR1 SEHNR and CDR2 FQNEAQ (reference sequence). The CDR3 sequence is CASSTVTGRRAEAFF. CDR3 nucleotides: TGTGCCAGCAGCACCGTGACAGGGAGGCGCGCGGAAGCTTTCTTT.

This clonotype was found a few times. V gene TRBV4-3 combines with J gene TRBJ1-5; TRBD1 might be the D (6 bases). V lost 4 bases and J 7 bases, leaving 14 bases between the germline ends. The germline gives CDR1 LGHNA, CDR2 YSLEER. This CDR3 has 14 amino acids. CDR3 in amino acids: CASSLTWGRQPQHF. Here the CDR3 DNA reads TGCGCCAGCAGCCTCACCTGGGGGCGACAGCCCCAGCATTTT.

This clonotype appeared a few times. This chain connects TRBV7-8 to TRBJ2-3, with D perhaps matching TRBD2 (6 bases). The germline V gene has CDR1 SGHVS and CDR2 FQNEAQ. The CDR3 is made up of 14 amino acids. Between the trimmed V and J ends, which lost 7 bases and 5 bases, there was a span of 16 bases. CDR3 coding DNA: TGTGCCAGCAAAAAGGGACTCCTGCAAGATACGCAGTATTTT. It is translated as CASKKGLLQDTQYF.

This rearrangement joins TRBV29-1 to TRBJ1-2, with a weak D call TRBD1 (5 bases). Trimming removed 7 bases from V and 8 bases from J, with 20 bases in between. CDR1 is SQVTM and CDR2 is ANQGSEA in the germline V gene. This CDR3 is built from 13 residues. DNA for the CDR3: TGCAGCGCCCAGGGACGGGCTAACTTCGGCTACACCTTC. Protein: CSAQGRANFGYTF.

This clonotype was counted many times. This chain connects TRBV12-3 or TRBV12-4 to TRBJ1-2; D may be TRBD1 (6 bases). V shed 3 bases and J shed 9 bases, with 14 bases lying between them. This CDR3 is 13 amino acids long. The CDR3 here is CASSFGTLGSYTF. The CDR3 DNA follows: TGTGCCAGCAGTTTTGGGACACTAGGTAGCTACACCTTC.

This clonotype has more than one count but fewer than ten. The CDR3, as DNA: TGTGCCAGCAGCTCTCCCCAGACCTATGGCTACACCTTC. Its translation is CASSSPQTYGYTF. The V gene is TRBV28, the J gene TRBJ1-2; no clear D gene. Trimming pared 6 bases from V and 4 bases from J, leaving 12 bases between. Germline V gene sequence: CDR1 MDHEN, CDR2 SYDVKM. The CDR3 consists of 13 residues.

The chain carries TRBV3-1 and TRBJ1-6; tentative D call: TRBD1 (6 bases). V was trimmed by 4 bases and J by 7 bases, leaving 14 bases between them. The CDR3 consists of 15 residues. Germline lookup yields CDR1 LGHDT and CDR2 YNNKEL (reference sequence). Here the CDR3 DNA reads TGTGCCAGCAGCCTCAACAGGGCCCCCAATTCACCCCTCCACTTT. Translating it yields CASSLNRAPNSPLHF.

This clonotype showed up just a few times. The J gene is TRBJ1-2, the V gene TRBV12-3 or TRBV12-4, with 9 bases lining up with TRBD1. The CDR3 length is 14 residues. V gave up 6 bases and J gave up 6 bases; unmatched junction bases: 8. As DNA, the CDR3 is TGTGCCAGCAGCAAATCGACAGGGGGTAATGGCTACACCTTC. Translated, it gives CASSKSTGGNGYTF.

This clonotype was counted between two and nine times. V gene TRBV10-3 combines with J gene TRBJ1-2, with D unclear. V lost 7 bases, J lost 0 bases, and 9 bases lay in between. This CDR3 spans 13 amino acids. Germline lookup yields CDR1 ENHRY and CDR2 SYGVKD. The CDR3 DNA follows: TGTGCCATCAAAACACCAGCTAACTATGGCTACACCTTC. It encodes CAIKTPANYGYTF.

A few counts support this clonotype. This rearrangement joins TRBV5-1 to TRBJ1-4; D uncertain. CDR3 length: 14 residues. CDR1 is SGHRS and CDR2 is YFSETQ in the germline V gene. V lost 4 bases and J lost 8, with 15 bases in between. The CDR3 loop is CASSKALSSEKLFF. CDR3 DNA sequence: TGCGCCAGCAGCAAGGCCCTAAGCTCGGAAAAACTGTTTTTT.

This clonotype has just a few counts. The chain is built from TRBV3-1 and TRBJ2-7; D may be TRBD2 (5 bases). The length of the CDR3 is 12 residues. V was trimmed by 6 bases and J by 3 bases, leaving 9 bases between them. Per germline, CDR1 LGHDT and CDR2 YNNKEL (reference sequence). This CDR3 reads CASRSGGYEQYF. CDR3 in DNA: TGTGCCAGCAGATCAGGAGGCTACGAGCAGTACTTC.

With regard to this clonotype: No conserved phenylalanine or tryptophan ends this CDR3, so it is likely a read error. V and J are TRBV7-9 and TRBJ2-1; D may be TRBD2 (5 bases). Trimming left V 4 bases short and J 0 bases short, with 13 bases between. Germline values: CDR1 SEHNR, CDR2 FQNEAQ (reference sequence). This CDR3 has 16 residues. CDR3 sequence: CASSSRRVSSYNEQFV. The CDR3 DNA follows: TGTGCCAGCAGCTCCCGGCGGGTGAGCTCCTACAATGAGCAGTTCGTC.

The chain carries TRBV20-1 and TRBJ1-1; D remains ambiguous. V was clipped by 3 bases and J by 5 bases, with 4 bases between them. Germline assignment: CDR1 DFQATT and CDR2 SNEGSKA (reference sequence). This CDR3 has 10 amino acids. The CDR3 loop is CSASRTEAFF. CDR3 coding DNA: TGCAGTGCTAGTCGTACTGAAGCTTTCTTT.

The chain is built from TRBV5-5 and TRBJ2-6; D ambiguous. Trimming took 6 bases from V and 0 from J, leaving 7 bases between them. This CDR3 contains 14 residues. Per the germline V gene, CDR1 is SGHKS and CDR2 is YYEKEE (reference sequence). DNA for the CDR3: TGTGCCAGCACCAAATACTCTGGGGCCAACGTCCTGACTTTC. Translation gives CASTKYSGANVLTF.

For this clonotype: A much larger clone lies one base from this, so it may be a read error. This chain joins TRBV11-1 and TRBJ1-1; no reliable D call. Germline V gives CDR1 SGHAT, CDR2 FQDESV (reference sequence). This CDR3 has 13 amino acids. CDR3 loop: CASSLYRETEASF. The DNA of the CDR3 is TGTGCCAGCAGCTTATATAGGGAGACTGAAGCTTCCTTT.